What follows are 27 T cell receptor beta chains derived from one specimen sequenced in a study of cytomegalovirus exposure and HLA in healthy donors. PCR amplification relied on 60 Vbeta primers (plus 13 Jbeta primers). Repertoires were generated with immunoSEQ multiplex PCR, while TCRdb's copy carries only in-frame clones and drops some. The sample has roughly 120,000 clones; around three quarters are singletons. Sequences were obtained from PBMCs. All receptors derive from a male donor in good health and CMV-seronegative.

This clone was observed a few times. This chain uses TRBV19 with TRBJ2-7; 10 bases map to TRBD2. Germline values: CDR1 LNHDA, CDR2 SQIVND (reference sequence). The CDR3 consists of 16 residues. With V trimmed by 3 bases and J by 1 base, 6 bases remained unmatched. CDR3 region: CASSIGLAGVSYEQYF. In nucleotides, the CDR3 is TGTGCCAGTAGTATTGGGCTAGCGGGAGTGTCCTACGAGCAGTACTTC.

The V call is TRBV6-6, the J call TRBJ2-3; 9 positions agree with TRBD1. This CDR3 spans 16 amino acids. Germline V gives CDR1 MNHNY, CDR2 SVGAGI (reference sequence). With 2 bases clipped from V and 0 bases from J, the junction kept 3 bases outside the gene matches. The CDR3 coding sequence is TGTGCCAGCAGTTACGGGGGACAGGGTAGCACAGATACGCAGTATTTT. Encoded protein: CASSYGGQGSTDTQYF.

Notes on this clone: Mismatch with germline at one junction end may stem from a read error. V usage is TRBV7-9 and J usage is TRBJ2-4; 8 nucleotides align to TRBD1. This CDR3 comprises 15 residues. Germline CDR1 is SEHNR and CDR2 is FQNEAQ (reference sequence). The CDR3 nucleotides are TGTGCCAGCAGAGGTCAGGGGGCTGACAAAAACAGTCAGTACTTC. It yields the protein CASRGQGADKNSQYF.

The chain employs TRBV6-5 and TRBJ1-5, with D perhaps TRBD1 (6 bases). CDR3 length: 14 amino acids. Trimming shortened V by 6 bases and J by 10 bases, and 19 bases separated the two germline ends. From germline, CDR1 is MNHEY and CDR2 SVGAGI. The CDR3 coding sequence is TGTGCCAGCAGCACCGGGACATCATTTCAACCCCAGCATTTT. Its translation: CASSTGTSFQPQHF.

The J gene is TRBJ2-7, the V gene TRBV19, with 9 bases lining up with TRBD1. The CDR3 totals 14 residues. Germline lookup yields CDR1 LNHDA and CDR2 SQIVND (reference sequence). V trimming: 6 bases; J trimming: 4 bases; junction bases outside the gene matches: 7. CDR3 sequence: CASSSGQGFYEQYF. Written as DNA, the CDR3 is TGTGCCAGTAGCTCGGGACAGGGCTTTTACGAGCAGTACTTC.

This clone was observed a few times. DNA of the CDR3: TGCGCCAGCAGTGACGCGGGAAAGCGGAATGAGCAGTTCTTC. Translated: CASSDAGKRNEQFF. The chain combines TRBV10-1 with TRBJ2-1; a possible D gene is TRBD2 (6 bases). Germline CDR1 WNHNN, CDR2 SYGVQD (reference sequence). This CDR3 has 14 amino acids. V was clipped by 3 bases and J by 7 bases, with 13 bases between them.

Details on this clone: The sample contains more than one DNA sequence encoding this CDR3. The rearrangement links TRBV2 to TRBJ2-7, with TRBD1 matching over 7 bases. There are 15 residues in the CDR3. Germline CDR1 and CDR2: SNHLY and FYNNEI. V gave up 6 bases and J gave up 3 bases; unmatched junction bases: 11. The CDR3: CASSRTGASLYEQYF. The CDR3 DNA reads as TGTGCCAGCAGCCGCACAGGGGCCAGCCTCTACGAGCAGTACTTC.

This clone was seen more than once but under ten times. The chain joins TRBV4-3 to TRBJ1-2; weak D call: TRBD1 (6 bases). Trimming stripped 1 base from V and 6 bases from J, with 12 bases between. The CDR3 consists of 14 residues. Per the germline V gene, CDR1 is LGHNA and CDR2 is YSLEER. The DNA of the CDR3 is TGCGCCAGCAGCCAAGCCGCTTACAGGGATGGCTACACCTTC. It is translated as CASSQAAYRDGYTF.

This chain joins TRBV19 and TRBJ2-3; TRBD1 agrees at 9 bases. Germline V gene sequence: CDR1 LNHDA, CDR2 SQIVND (reference sequence). The CDR3 spans 15 residues. With 8 bases clipped from V and 2 bases from J, the junction kept 8 bases outside the gene matches. The CDR3 DNA follows: TGTGCCAGTTCCAGGGGGACAGGGAACACAGATACGCAGTATTTT. Translating gives CASSRGTGNTDTQYF.

A note on this clone: The junction differs from germline at one of its ends, possibly a read error. V gene TRBV7-9 combines with J gene TRBJ1-1; 8 bases match TRBD1. Per germline, CDR1 SEHNR and CDR2 FQNEAQ (reference sequence). The CDR3 has 15 residues. DNA of the CDR3: TGTTCCAGCAGCGCACCGGACAGGGTAGTTACTGAAGCTTTCTTT. This sequence encodes CSSSAPDRVVTEAFF.

A remark on this clone: At one end the junction does not follow the germline gene, possibly because of a read error. J is TRBJ1-3 and V is TRBV28; possible D gene TRBD1, 5 bases. Germline V lookup: CDR1 MDHEN, CDR2 SYDVKM. The CDR3 extends over 11 amino acids. The chain's CDR3 is CASSLYGTAHF. CDR3 nucleotides: TGTGCCAGCAGTTTATACGGGACTGCCCATTTT.

This clone was seen a single time. The V and J genes are TRBV2 and TRBJ2-1, with 9 bases lining up with TRBD1. There are 15 residues in the CDR3. Germline CDR1 and CDR2: SNHLY and FYNNEI. J gave up 4 bases and V 6 bases, and 7 bases lay outside the gene matches. CDR3 coding DNA: TGTGCCAGCAGCAAGGGACAGGGCGGGTACAATGAGCAGTTCTTC. This gives the protein CASSKGQGGYNEQFF. Combining the CDR3 with reference TRBV2 and TRBJ2-1 gives the whole variable domain EPEVTQTPSHQVTQMGQEVILRCVPISNHLYFYWYRQILGQKVEFLVSFYNNEISEKSEIFDDQFSVERPDGSNFTLKIRSTKLEDSAMYFCASSKGQGGYNEQFFGPGTRLTVL.

This clone was counted once. CDR3 coding DNA: TGTGCCACCAGCGGGACTAAGCGGGGGGACTACAATGAGCAGTTCTTC. It yields the protein CATSGTKRGDYNEQFF. The rearrangement uses TRBV15 and TRBJ2-1, with TRBD2 identical over 9 bases. The CDR3 sequence is 16 residues long. The germline V gene encodes CDR1 LNHNV and CDR2 YYDKDF (reference sequence). V lost 5 bases and J lost 3; bases outside the gene matches: 8.

With regard to this clone: The same CDR3 can be traced to other DNA sequences in this sample. V and J are TRBV29-1 and TRBJ1-5; no definite D call. Trimming left V 6 bases short and J 3 bases short, with 12 bases between. This CDR3 contains 13 residues. Germline V gives CDR1 SQVTM, CDR2 ANQGSEA. CDR3 coding DNA: TGCAGCGTCCTCACTTCGCCCAATCAGCCCCAGCATTTT. Protein product: CSVLTSPNQPQHF. The full variable domain, its missing parts supplied by reference TRBV29-1 and TRBJ1-5, is SAVISQKPSRDICQRGTSLTIQCQVDSQVTMMFWYRQQPGQSLTLIATANQGSEATYESGFVIDKFPISRPNLTFSTLTVSNMSPEDSSIYLCSVLTSPNQPQHFGDGTRLSIL.

The V gene is TRBV19, the J gene TRBJ1-4; D is perhaps TRBD1 (6 bases). The V gene lost 10 bases and the J gene lost 6 bases, with 15 bases spanning the gap. In germline, CDR1 is LNHDA, CDR2 SQIVND (reference sequence). The CDR3 contains 13 residues. The CDR3, as DNA: TGTGCCACTACTAACAGGGTGGATGAAAAACTGTTTTTT. Protein sequence: CATTNRVDEKLFF.

This chain joins TRBV5-1 and TRBJ1-1; D call uncertain. Germline values: CDR1 SGHRS, CDR2 YFSETQ. The length of the CDR3 is 12 residues. The V end was cut by 3 bases, the J end by 8 bases, with 11 bases between. CDR3 region: CASSSGGREAFF. Here the CDR3 DNA reads TGCGCCAGCAGCTCGGGTGGAAGGGAAGCTTTCTTT.

This clone was recorded once. A junction end diverges from the germline sequence, so it may reflect a read error. This sequence joins TRBV7-9 and TRBJ1-3; 12 nucleotides line up with TRBD1. Germline CDR1 SEHNR, CDR2 FQNEAQ (reference sequence). CDR3 size: 17 residues. The CDR3 reads CSSSTTRDRGLGNTIYF. In DNA, the CDR3 is TGTTCCAGCAGCACTACACGGGACAGGGGGCTTGGAAACACCATATATTTT.

The chain has TRBV18 and TRBJ2-7; 7 nucleotides match TRBD2. J was trimmed by 6 bases and V by 3 bases; bases with no gene match: 11. The CDR3 has 15 residues. CDR1 is KGHSH, CDR2 LQKENI, per germline. The CDR3 loop is CASSPGWGGFGEQYF. The CDR3 DNA reads as TGTGCCAGCTCACCGGGATGGGGGGGATTCGGCGAGCAGTACTTC.

In this sample, this clone turned up a few times. The chain joins TRBV30 to TRBJ1-2, with D perhaps matching TRBD1 (5 bases). This CDR3 comprises 13 residues. Trimming left V 4 bases short and J 2 bases short, with 11 bases between. Germline V gene sequence: CDR1 GTSNPN, CDR2 SVGIG (reference sequence). Written as DNA, the CDR3 is TGTGCCTGGAAGGACACTCTAAACTATGGCTACACCTTC. It specifies CAWKDTLNYGYTF. The full variable domain, in which reference TRBV30 and TRBJ1-2 provide the parts outside the CDR3, is SQTIHQWPATLVQPVGSPLSLECTVEGTSNPNLYWYRQAAGRGLQLLFYSVGIGQISSEVPQNLSASRPQDRQFILSSKKLLLSDSGFYLCAWKDTLNYGYTFGSGTRLTVV.

Turning to this clone: The junction does not match germline at one end; this may be a read error. The chain links TRBV6-4 to TRBJ2-6, with a possible D match to TRBD1 (5 bases). CDR1 and CDR2 from the germline V gene are MRHNA and SNTAGT. The CDR3 sequence is 13 residues long. The CDR3 is CASSPSGANGLTF. The CDR3 nucleotides read TGTGCCAGCAGCCCCTCTGGGGCCAACGGCCTGACTTTC.

Written as DNA, the CDR3 is TGTGCCAGCAGCCGAGGACTAGCGGTAGCCAAAAACATTCAGTACTTC. This encodes CASSRGLAVAKNIQYF. The V and J genes are TRBV27 and TRBJ2-4; 10 bases map to TRBD2. The CDR3 totals 16 residues. Germline V CDR1 and CDR2: MNHEY, SMNVEV (reference sequence). V lost 6 bases, J lost 0 bases, and 5 bases stayed unmatched.

The chain has TRBV4-1 and TRBJ2-5; 10 bases are shared with TRBD2. The DNA end is more similar to TRBJ2-7, so the J call may be wrong. The germline CDR1 and CDR2 sequences are MGHRA and YSYEKL. The CDR3 has 18 residues. The chain's CDR3 is CASSQPSSLAGVSYEQYF. Written as DNA, the CDR3 is TGCGCCAGCAGCCAGCCCAGCAGCCTAGCGGGAGTCTCCTACGAGCAGTACTTC.

V usage is TRBV12-5 and J usage is TRBJ2-7; TRBD2 aligns across 13 bases. CDR3 length: 21 amino acids. Looked up from germline, CDR1 is LGHNT and CDR2 is FRNRAP. Trimming took 0 bases from V and 0 from J; bases not matched to a gene: 14. The CDR3 loop is CASGLVPQGLAGVFGSYEQYF. CDR3 nucleotides: TGTGCTAGTGGTTTGGTACCTCAAGGACTAGCGGGAGTCTTTGGCTCCTACGAGCAGTACTTC.

This chain uses TRBV10-2 with TRBJ2-1; 9 nucleotides align to TRBD1. CDR1 WSHSY and CDR2 SAAADI come from the germline V gene. This CDR3 spans 14 amino acids. V was pared by 3 bases and J by 7 bases, with 4 bases of the junction left unmatched. The DNA for the CDR3 is TGCGCCAGCAGTGAACAGGGGGCGCGTAATGAGCAGTTCTTC. Protein: CASSEQGARNEQFF.

On this clone itself: At one end, the junction sequence differs from germline, possibly due to a read error. Other DNA variants within this sample encode the same CDR3. The chain links TRBV10-1 to TRBJ1-1; D remains ambiguous. The CDR3 extends over 13 amino acids. Germline V gene data show CDR1 as WNHNN and CDR2 as SYGVQD (reference sequence). The CDR3 spells CAKTDGGYTEAFF. The CDR3 DNA reads TGCGCCAAGACGGACGGAGGGTACACTGAAGCCTTCTTT.

This clone was counted only a few times. The rearrangement uses TRBV7-2 and TRBJ2-7; TRBD2 agrees at 7 bases. V shed 1 base, J shed 5 bases, and the junction held 5 bases outside the gene matches. Looked up from germline, CDR1 is SGHTA and CDR2 is FQGNSA. The CDR3 length is 14 residues. In DNA, the CDR3 is TGTGCCAGCAGCTTAGTTTGGCGGGGGAACGAGCAGTACTTC. It codes for CASSLVWRGNEQYF.

V and J are TRBV19 and TRBJ2-1; a weak D match, TRBD1 (5 bases). Germline CDR1 and CDR2: LNHDA and SQIVND (reference sequence). The CDR3 sequence is 13 residues long. The CDR3 nucleotides read TGTGCGGCGAAGGACAACGCCTACAATGAGCAGTTCTTC. Protein product: CAAKDNAYNEQFF. Filled out from reference TRBV19 and TRBJ2-1, the complete variable domain reads DGGITQSPKYLFRKEGQNVTLSCEQNLNHDAMYWYRQDPGQGLRLIYYSQIVNDFQKGDIAEGYSVSREKKESFPLTVTSAQKNPTAFYLCAAKDNAYNEQFFGPGTRLTVL.